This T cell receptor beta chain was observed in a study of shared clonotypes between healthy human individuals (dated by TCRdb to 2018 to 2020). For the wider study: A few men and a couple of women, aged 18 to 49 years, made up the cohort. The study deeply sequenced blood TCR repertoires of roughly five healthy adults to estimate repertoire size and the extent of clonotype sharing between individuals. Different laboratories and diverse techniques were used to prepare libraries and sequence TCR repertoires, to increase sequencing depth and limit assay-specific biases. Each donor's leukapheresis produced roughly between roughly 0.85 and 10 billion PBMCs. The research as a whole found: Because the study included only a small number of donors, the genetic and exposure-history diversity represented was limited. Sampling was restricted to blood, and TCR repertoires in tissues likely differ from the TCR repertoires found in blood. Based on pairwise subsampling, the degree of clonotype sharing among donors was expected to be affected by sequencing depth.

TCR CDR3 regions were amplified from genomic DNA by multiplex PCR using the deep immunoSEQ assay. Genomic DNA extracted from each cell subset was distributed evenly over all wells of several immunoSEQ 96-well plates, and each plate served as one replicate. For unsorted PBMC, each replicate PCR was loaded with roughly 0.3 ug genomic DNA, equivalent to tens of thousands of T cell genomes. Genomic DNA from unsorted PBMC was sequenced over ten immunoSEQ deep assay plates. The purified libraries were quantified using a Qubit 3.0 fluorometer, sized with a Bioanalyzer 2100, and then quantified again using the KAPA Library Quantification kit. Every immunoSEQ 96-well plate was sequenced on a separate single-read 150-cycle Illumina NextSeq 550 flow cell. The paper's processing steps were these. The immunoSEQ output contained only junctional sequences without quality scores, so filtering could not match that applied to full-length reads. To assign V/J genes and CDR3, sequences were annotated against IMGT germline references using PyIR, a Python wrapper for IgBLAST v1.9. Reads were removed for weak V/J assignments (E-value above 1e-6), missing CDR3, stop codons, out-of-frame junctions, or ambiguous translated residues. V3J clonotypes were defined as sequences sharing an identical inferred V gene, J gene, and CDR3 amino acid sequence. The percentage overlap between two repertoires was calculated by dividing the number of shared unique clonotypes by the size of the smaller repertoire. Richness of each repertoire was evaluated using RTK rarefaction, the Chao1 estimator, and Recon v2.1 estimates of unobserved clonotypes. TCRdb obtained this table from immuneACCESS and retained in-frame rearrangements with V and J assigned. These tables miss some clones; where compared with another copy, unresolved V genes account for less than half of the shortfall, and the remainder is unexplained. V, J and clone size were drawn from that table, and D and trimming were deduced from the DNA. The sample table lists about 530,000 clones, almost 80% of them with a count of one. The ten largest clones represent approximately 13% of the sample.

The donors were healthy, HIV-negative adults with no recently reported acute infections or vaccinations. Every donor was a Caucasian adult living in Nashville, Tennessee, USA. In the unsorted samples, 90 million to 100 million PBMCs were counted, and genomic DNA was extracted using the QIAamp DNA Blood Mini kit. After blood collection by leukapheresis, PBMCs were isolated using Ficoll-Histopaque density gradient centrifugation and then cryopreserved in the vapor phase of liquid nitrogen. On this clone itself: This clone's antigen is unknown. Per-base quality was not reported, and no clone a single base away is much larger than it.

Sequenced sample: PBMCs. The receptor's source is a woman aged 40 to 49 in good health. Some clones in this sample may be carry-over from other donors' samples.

The bases read TGCGCCAGCAGCGAGAATACTGGGACAGGGCAAAAGGGCTACACCTTC. This sequence encodes CASSENTGTGQKGYTF. The chain joins TRBV5-1 to TRBJ1-2, and TRBD1 aligns with 9 junction nucleotides. Via the germline V gene, CDR1 is SGHRS and CDR2 YFSETQ. CDR3 length: 16 amino acids, cysteine to phenylalanine. The CDR3 DNA has 48 bases and is translated from base 1. Trimming takes 4 bases off V and 8 bases off J; junction bases not matched to a gene: 15. Here the CDR3 is joined to the reference TRBV5-1 and TRBJ1-2 genes, and the full variable domain is: KAGVTQTPRYLIKTRGQQVTLSCSPISGHRSVSWYQQTPGQGLQFLFEYFSETQRNKGNFPGRFSGRQFSNSRSEMNVSTLELGDSALYLCASSENTGTGQKGYTFGSGTRLTVV.